Each of the 28 T cell receptor beta chains below was sequenced from the same sample in a study of cytomegalovirus exposure and HLA in healthy donors. PCR primers comprised 60 Vbeta and 13 Jbeta primers. Data came from immunoSEQ multiplex PCR; TCRdb stores just in-frame clones and leaves some out. The sample includes some 180,000 clones, roughly a tenth of them seen just once. The specimen was PBMCs. These receptors originate from a woman aged 25-40 years in good health and CMV-seropositive.

This chain joins TRBV13 and TRBJ2-3; D perhaps matches TRBD1 (6 bases). The V and J ends lost 4 bases and 1 base respectively, with 9 bases between them. This CDR3 region has 14 residues. Germline assignment: CDR1 PRHDT and CDR2 FYEKMQ (reference sequence). The CDR3 region has the DNA TGTGCCAGCAGCTACAGGGTGCGCACAGATACGCAGTATTTT. This sequence encodes CASSYRVRTDTQYF. Full variable domain (outside the CDR3, taken from reference TRBV13 and TRBJ2-3): AAGVIQSPRHLIKEKRETATLKCYPIPRHDTVYWYQQGPGQDPQFLISFYEKMQSDKGSIPDRFSAQQFSDYHSELNMSSLELGDSALYFCASSYRVRTDTQYFGPGTRLTVL.

The chain recombines TRBV9 with TRBJ1-4; TRBD1 is a possible D gene (6 bases). Trimming left V 3 bases short and J 3 bases short, with 12 bases between. CDR1 is SGDLS and CDR2 is YYNGEE in the germline V gene. The CDR3 totals 15 residues. CDR3: CASSEGGGSNEKLFF. The CDR3 DNA follows: TGTGCCAGCAGCGAGGGGGGGGGCTCTAATGAAAAACTGTTTTTT.

This clone turned up a few times. The chain employs TRBV2 and TRBJ2-5; the match to TRBD2 covers 9 bases. This CDR3 is 16 amino acids long. CDR1 is SNHLY, CDR2 FYNNEI, per germline. The ends lost 4 bases at V and 5 bases at J; junction bases unmatched: 11. In DNA form, the CDR3 reads TGTGCCAGCAGTGGATCGGGCGGGAGGGCCCGGGAGACCCAGTACTTC. Protein: CASSGSGGRARETQYF.

This clone was seen a few times. This sequence joins TRBV9 and TRBJ1-4; D is unclear. Trimming stripped 3 bases from V and 5 bases from J, with 11 bases between. This CDR3 is built from 14 residues. Per germline, CDR1 SGDLS and CDR2 YYNGEE. CDR3 sequence reads: CASSATALNEKLFF. In DNA, the CDR3 is TGTGCCAGCAGCGCGACTGCCCTCAATGAAAAACTGTTTTTT.

The rearrangement uses TRBV2 and TRBJ1-2; D ambiguous. In germline, CDR1 is SNHLY, CDR2 FYNNEI. The CDR3 runs to 13 residues. V gave up 4 bases and J gave up 8 bases, with 14 bases separating them. The CDR3 reads CASSGEGLKGYTF. CDR3 sequence (DNA): TGTGCCAGCAGTGGGGAGGGCCTGAAGGGCTACACCTTC.

The chain carries TRBV6-5 and TRBJ1-1; D is unresolved. The CDR3 contains 11 residues. Germline values: CDR1 MNHEY, CDR2 SVGAGI. The germline V and J ends were trimmed by 6 bases and 11 bases, with 13 bases remaining between them. The CDR3 nucleotides are TGTGCCAGCAGCTGGGGAACGGGGGCTTTCTTT. It translates to CASSWGTGAFF.

This clone came up a few times. This sequence joins TRBV30 and TRBJ1-5, with D hard to call. V was cut by 5 bases and J by 0 bases, with 14 bases left in between. The CDR3 has 15 residues. Germline V gives CDR1 GTSNPN, CDR2 SVGIG (reference sequence). The CDR3 bases are TGTGCCTGGGCTGAGGGAGACCATAGCAATCAGCCCCAGCATTTT. It encodes CAWAEGDHSNQPQHF. Full variable domain (outside the CDR3, taken from reference TRBV30 and TRBJ1-5): SQTIHQWPATLVQPVGSPLSLECTVEGTSNPNLYWYRQAAGRGLQLLFYSVGIGQISSEVPQNLSASRPQDRQFILSSKKLLLSDSGFYLCAWAEGDHSNQPQHFGDGTRLSIL.

This clone has a count of ten or more. This rearrangement joins TRBV7-9 to TRBJ2-3; D unclear. Germline V CDR1 and CDR2: SEHNR, FQNEAQ (reference sequence). The V and J ends lost 1 base and 3 bases respectively, with 8 bases between them. The CDR3 has 14 residues. CDR3 loop: CASSLGGPTDTQYF. The CDR3 DNA sequence: TGTGCCAGCAGCTTAGGTGGGCCGACAGATACGCAGTATTTT.

This clone was observed a few times. The V and J genes are TRBV2 and TRBJ2-1; D remains ambiguous. The germline V gene encodes CDR1 SNHLY and CDR2 FYNNEI. Deletions cut 8 bases from V and 4 bases from J, with 9 bases between. The CDR3 runs 12 residues. DNA for the CDR3: TGTGCCAGCCTGGAGAGGTACAATGAGCAGTTCTTC. This translates into CASLERYNEQFF. The full variable domain, completed using reference TRBV2 and TRBJ2-1, is EPEVTQTPSHQVTQMGQEVILRCVPISNHLYFYWYRQILGQKVEFLVSFYNNEISEKSEIFDDQFSVERPDGSNFTLKIRSTKLEDSAMYFCASLERYNEQFFGPGTRLTVL.

This clone showed up just a few times. CDR3 amino acids: CASSQGPRDRLPYEQYF. CDR3 sequence (DNA): TGCGCCAGCAGCCAAGGACCACGGGACAGGCTCCCCTACGAGCAGTACTTC. The chain combines TRBV4-1 with TRBJ2-7; 8 bases align to TRBD1. V gave up 1 base and J gave up 2 bases; unmatched junction bases: 10. Germline V CDR1 and CDR2: MGHRA, YSYEKL. This CDR3 is built from 17 residues.

This chain links TRBV6-1 with TRBJ2-5; 7 bases are a match to TRBD2. Germline lookup yields CDR1 MNHNS and CDR2 SASEGT. The CDR3 extends over 13 amino acids. Trimming took 10 bases from V and 4 from J; bases not matched to a gene: 9. The DNA for the CDR3 is TGTGCCACAAGGTTTGGGGGGGGAGAGACCCAGTACTTC. Translation gives CATRFGGGETQYF.

This sequence joins TRBV2 and TRBJ2-5; 8 nucleotides agree with TRBD2. This CDR3 region has 15 residues. The junction had 7 bases not matched to a gene; V was cut back by 5 bases and J by 2 bases. Germline V lookup: CDR1 SNHLY, CDR2 FYNNEI. CDR3 sequence (DNA): TGTGCCAGCAGTCGCAGACTAGCGAGGCAAGAGACCCAGTACTTC. Amino acids: CASSRRLARQETQYF.

The V and J genes are TRBV30 and TRBJ2-7; 9 nucleotides line up with TRBD1. CDR3 length equals 12 residues. The germline CDR1 and CDR2 sequences are GTSNPN and SVGIG (reference sequence). The V and J ends lost 8 bases and 3 bases, in that order; junction bases with no gene match: 5. CDR3 sequence (DNA): TGTGCCACCTCGGACAGGGGCTACGAGCAGTACTTC. It encodes CATSDRGYEQYF. The whole variable domain, remainder taken from reference TRBV30 and TRBJ2-7, is SQTIHQWPATLVQPVGSPLSLECTVEGTSNPNLYWYRQAAGRGLQLLFYSVGIGQISSEVPQNLSASRPQDRQFILSSKKLLLSDSGFYLCATSDRGYEQYFGPGTRLTVT.

This clone was observed once. This rearrangement joins TRBV18 to TRBJ2-3; 7 bases are shared with TRBD2. The germline V gene encodes CDR1 KGHSH and CDR2 LQKENI. Trimming removed 3 bases from V and 0 bases from J; junction bases left unmatched: 6. The CDR3 consists of 16 residues. CDR3 amino acids: CASSPLLAASTDTQYF. The CDR3 DNA sequence: TGTGCCAGCTCACCGCTTCTAGCGGCCAGCACAGATACGCAGTATTTT.

This chain uses TRBV14 with TRBJ2-7; D call uncertain. The CDR3 consists of 15 residues. In germline, CDR1 is SGHDN, CDR2 FVKESK. Trimming took off 0 bases at V and 0 bases at J, with 9 bases between the two ends. This chain's CDR3 is CASSQERIHSYEQYF. The CDR3, as DNA: TGTGCCAGCAGCCAAGAGCGGATACACTCCTACGAGCAGTACTTC.

This clone occurred a few times. The chain uses TRBV6-5 and TRBJ1-1, with a weak D call TRBD1 (6 bases). The V and J ends lost 11 bases and 2 bases respectively, with 21 bases between them. The CDR3 covers 15 residues. The germline V gene has CDR1 MNHEY and CDR2 SVGAGI. CDR3: CAARPVQGRNTEAFF. The CDR3 nucleotides are TGTGCCGCTCGCCCAGTCCAGGGGAGAAACACTGAAGCTTTCTTT.

This sequence joins TRBV19 and TRBJ2-1; TRBD2 agrees at 9 bases. This CDR3 spans 17 amino acids. V shed 2 bases and J 3 bases; nucleotides not matched to a gene: 8. The germline gives CDR1 LNHDA, CDR2 SQIVND (reference sequence). CDR3 protein: CASSIHLAGAVYNEQFF. In nucleotides, the CDR3 is TGTGCCAGTAGTATACACTTAGCGGGAGCGGTCTACAATGAGCAGTTCTTC.

This clone was seen a handful of times. The genes are TRBV10-1 and TRBJ2-5, with D perhaps TRBD2 (5 bases). CDR1 and CDR2 from the germline V gene are WNHNN and SYGVQD (reference sequence). V was pared by 0 bases and J by 4 bases, with 12 bases between. There are 15 residues in the CDR3. CDR3 coding DNA: TGCGCCAGCAGTGAGTCGATCCATGAGGGAGAGACCCAGTACTTC. It translates to CASSESIHEGETQYF.

The chain joins TRBV7-3 to TRBJ2-2; possibly TRBD1 for D (6 bases). Germline CDR1 and CDR2: SGHTA and FQGTGA. The ends were cut back, 6 bases at V and 0 bases at J, with 8 bases in the middle. The CDR3 covers 14 residues. This CDR3 reads CASRRTANTGELFF. CDR3 nucleotide sequence: TGTGCCAGCAGGCGGACAGCGAACACCGGGGAGCTGTTTTTT.

The chain carries TRBV30 and TRBJ2-5; 9 nucleotides line up with TRBD1. Germline trimming cut 3 bases from V and 1 base from J; bases unmatched to any gene: 6. The CDR3 spans 15 residues. Germline V lookup: CDR1 GTSNPN, CDR2 SVGIG (reference sequence). The CDR3 DNA sequence: TGTGCCTGGAGGTCAGGACAGGGGTTCCAAGAGACCCAGTACTTC. It yields the protein CAWRSGQGFQETQYF. Full variable domain (rest looked up from reference TRBV30 and TRBJ2-5): SQTIHQWPATLVQPVGSPLSLECTVEGTSNPNLYWYRQAAGRGLQLLFYSVGIGQISSEVPQNLSASRPQDRQFILSSKKLLLSDSGFYLCAWRSGQGFQETQYFGPGTRLLVL.

This clone was seen more than once but under ten times. J is TRBJ2-1 and V is TRBV12-5; D unclear. CDR1 is LGHNT, CDR2 FRNRAP, per germline. The CDR3 has 13 amino acids. Trimming left V 2 bases short and J 4 bases short, with 6 bases between. This CDR3 is CASGLNRYNEQFF. CDR3 in DNA: TGTGCTAGTGGTTTGAACAGATACAATGAGCAGTTCTTC.

Written as DNA, the CDR3 is TGTGCCAGCAGGCCCCAGGGGGCGGACACCGGGGAGCTGTTTTTT. It codes for CASRPQGADTGELFF. The rearrangement links TRBV6-1 to TRBJ2-2, with 8 bases aligning to TRBD1. This CDR3 region has 15 residues. Trimming cost V 6 bases and J 3 bases; bases outside gene matches: 6. Looked up from germline, CDR1 is MNHNS and CDR2 is SASEGT.

This clone has more than one count but fewer than ten. The rearrangement links TRBV28 to TRBJ1-3, with a possible D match to TRBD1 (5 bases). Germline V gives CDR1 MDHEN, CDR2 SYDVKM. V was trimmed by 5 bases and J by 1 base, leaving 12 bases between them. The CDR3 contains 15 residues. The CDR3 spells CASSIMDISGNTIYF. The CDR3 nucleotides are TGTGCCAGCAGTATAATGGACATATCTGGAAACACCATATATTTT.

This clone was observed a handful of times. This rearrangement joins TRBV6-1 to TRBJ2-7; TRBD1 agrees at 9 bases. Germline CDR1 is MNHNS and CDR2 is SASEGT. V was pared by 7 bases and J by 2 bases, with 6 bases of the junction left unmatched. This CDR3 is 14 amino acids long. The CDR3 DNA sequence: TGTGCCAGCATGCGGGACAGGGCCCCCTACGAGCAGTACTTC. Protein product: CASMRDRAPYEQYF.

In this sample, this clone turned up a few times. The CDR3 region has the DNA TGCGCCAGCAGCTTGTTTGGGATTCGGCGGGATGGCACCTACAATGAGCAGTTCTTC. This gives the protein CASSLFGIRRDGTYNEQFF. The chain carries TRBV5-1 and TRBJ2-1; a weak D match, TRBD2 (6 bases). The length of the CDR3 is 19 residues. Between the trimmed V and J ends, which lost 1 base and 2 bases, there was a span of 22 bases. The germline V gene encodes CDR1 SGHRS and CDR2 YFSETQ.

This clone was seen only a few times. The chain has TRBV18 and TRBJ2-3; maybe TRBD1 (5 bases). The CDR3 is 15 residues long. V was clipped by 4 bases and J by 4 bases, with 15 bases between them. The germline V gene has CDR1 KGHSH and CDR2 LQKENI. Written as DNA, the CDR3 is TGTGCCAGCTCACATAGACAGAATCAGGCAGATACGCAGTATTTT. Its protein product is CASSHRQNQADTQYF.

A few counts support this clone. V gene TRBV29-1 combines with J gene TRBJ2-3; no clear D. The CDR3 consists of 12 residues. Between the trimmed V and J ends, which lost 5 bases and 8 bases, there was a span of 14 bases. CDR1 and CDR2 (germline): SQVTM, ANQGSEA. As DNA, the CDR3 is TGCAGCGTTCCCCTTTCCGCGAGTACGCAGTATTTT. The encoded protein is CSVPLSASTQYF.

This clone came up a few times. The chain couples TRBV2 to TRBJ1-1; D uncertain. The ends were cut back, 1 base at V and 4 bases at J, with 13 bases in the middle. From germline, CDR1 is SNHLY and CDR2 FYNNEI. The CDR3 is 15 amino acids. The CDR3: CASSEEGLPGTEAFF. The CDR3 bases are TGTGCCAGCAGTGAAGAAGGCCTCCCAGGCACTGAAGCTTTCTTT.